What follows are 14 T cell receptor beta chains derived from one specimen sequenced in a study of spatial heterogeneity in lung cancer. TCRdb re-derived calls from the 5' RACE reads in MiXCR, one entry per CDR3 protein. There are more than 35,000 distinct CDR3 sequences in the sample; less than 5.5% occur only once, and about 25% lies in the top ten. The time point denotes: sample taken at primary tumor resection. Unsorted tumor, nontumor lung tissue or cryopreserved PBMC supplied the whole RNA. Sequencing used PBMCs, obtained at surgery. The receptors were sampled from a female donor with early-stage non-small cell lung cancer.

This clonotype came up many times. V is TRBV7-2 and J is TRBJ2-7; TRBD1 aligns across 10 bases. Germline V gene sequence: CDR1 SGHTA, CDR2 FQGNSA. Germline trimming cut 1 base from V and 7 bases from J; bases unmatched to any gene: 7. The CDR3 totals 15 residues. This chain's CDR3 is CASSLEGQGYREQYF. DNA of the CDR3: TGTGCCAGCAGCTTAGAGGGACAGGGGTATAGAGAGCAGTACTTC.

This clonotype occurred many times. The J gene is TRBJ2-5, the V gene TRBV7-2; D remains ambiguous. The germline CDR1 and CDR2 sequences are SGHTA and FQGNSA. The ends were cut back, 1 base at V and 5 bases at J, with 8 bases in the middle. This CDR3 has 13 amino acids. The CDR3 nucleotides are TGTGCCAGCAGCTTAGGGTTATGGGAGACCCAGTACTTC. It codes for CASSLGLWETQYF.

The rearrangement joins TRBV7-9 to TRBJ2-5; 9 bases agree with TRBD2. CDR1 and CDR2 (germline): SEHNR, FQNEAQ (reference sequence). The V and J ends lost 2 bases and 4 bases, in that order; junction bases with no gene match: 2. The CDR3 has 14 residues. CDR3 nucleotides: TGTGCCAGCAGCTTATTGACTAGCGGAGAGACCCAGTACTTC. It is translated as CASSLLTSGETQYF. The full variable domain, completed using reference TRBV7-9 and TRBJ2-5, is DTGVSQNPRHKITKRGQNVTFRCDPISEHNRLYWYRQTLGQGPEFLTYFQNEAQLEKSRLLSDRFSAERPKGSFSTLEIQRTEQGDSAMYLCASSLLTSGETQYFGPGTRLLVL.

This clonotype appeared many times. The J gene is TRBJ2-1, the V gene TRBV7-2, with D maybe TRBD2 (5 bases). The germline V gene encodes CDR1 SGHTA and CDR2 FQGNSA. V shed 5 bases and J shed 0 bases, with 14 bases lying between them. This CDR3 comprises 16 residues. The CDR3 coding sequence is TGTGCCAGCAGCCTAATAGCGCAGAGCTCCTACAATGAGCAGTTCTTC. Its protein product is CASSLIAQSSYNEQFF.

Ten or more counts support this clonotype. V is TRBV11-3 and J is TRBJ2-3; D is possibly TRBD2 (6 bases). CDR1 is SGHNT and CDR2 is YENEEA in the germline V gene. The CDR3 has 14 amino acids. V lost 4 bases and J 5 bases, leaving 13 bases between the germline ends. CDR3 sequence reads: CASSSPRDLDTQYF. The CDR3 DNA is TGTGCCAGCAGCTCCCCTCGGGACTTAGATACGCAGTATTTT.

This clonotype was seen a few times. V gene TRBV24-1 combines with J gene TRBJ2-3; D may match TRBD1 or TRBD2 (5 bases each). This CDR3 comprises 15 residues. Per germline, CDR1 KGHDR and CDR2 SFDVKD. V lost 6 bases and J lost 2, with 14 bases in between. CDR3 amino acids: CATSTSRGPTDTQYF. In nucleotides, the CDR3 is TGTGCCACCAGTACCTCGAGGGGTCCCACAGATACGCAGTATTTT.

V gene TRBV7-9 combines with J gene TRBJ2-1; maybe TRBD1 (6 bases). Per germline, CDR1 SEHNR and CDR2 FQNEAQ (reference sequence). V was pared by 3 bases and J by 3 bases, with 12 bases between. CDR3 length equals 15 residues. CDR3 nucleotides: TGTGCCAGCAGCTTGTCGGACAGATTCTACAATGAGCAGTTCTTC. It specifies CASSLSDRFYNEQFF. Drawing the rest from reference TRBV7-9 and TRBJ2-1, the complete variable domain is DTGVSQNPRHKITKRGQNVTFRCDPISEHNRLYWYRQTLGQGPEFLTYFQNEAQLEKSRLLSDRFSAERPKGSFSTLEIQRTEQGDSAMYLCASSLSDRFYNEQFFGPGTRLTVL.

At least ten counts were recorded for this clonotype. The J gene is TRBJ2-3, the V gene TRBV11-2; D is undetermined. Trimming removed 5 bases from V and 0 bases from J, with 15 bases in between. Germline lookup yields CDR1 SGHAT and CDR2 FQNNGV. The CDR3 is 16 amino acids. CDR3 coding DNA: TGTGCCAGCAGCGGCGGCCTCCGGCCGAGCACAGATACGCAGTATTTT. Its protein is CASSGGLRPSTDTQYF.

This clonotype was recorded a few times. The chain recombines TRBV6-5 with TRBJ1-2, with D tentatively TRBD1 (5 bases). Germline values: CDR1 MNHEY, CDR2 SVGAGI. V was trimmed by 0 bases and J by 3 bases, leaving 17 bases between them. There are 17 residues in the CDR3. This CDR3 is CASSYSRPRPGDYGYTF. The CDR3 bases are TGTGCCAGCAGTTACTCGAGGCCAAGGCCGGGGGACTATGGCTACACCTTC.

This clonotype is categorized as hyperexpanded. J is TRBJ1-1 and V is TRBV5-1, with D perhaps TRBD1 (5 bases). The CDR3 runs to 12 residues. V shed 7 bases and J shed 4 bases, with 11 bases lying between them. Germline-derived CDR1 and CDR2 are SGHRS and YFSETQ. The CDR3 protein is CASGQGSTEAFF. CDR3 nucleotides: TGCGCCAGCGGCCAGGGAAGCACTGAAGCTTTCTTT.

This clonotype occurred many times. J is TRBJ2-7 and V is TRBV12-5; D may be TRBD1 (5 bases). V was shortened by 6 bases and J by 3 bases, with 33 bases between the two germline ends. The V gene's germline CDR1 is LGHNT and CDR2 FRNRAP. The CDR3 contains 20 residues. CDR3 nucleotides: TGTGCTAGTGGGGGCGGACATCAGGAGCCCTCCCCTACGAGGCGCTACGAGCAGTACTTC. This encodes CASGGGHQEPSPTRRYEQYF.

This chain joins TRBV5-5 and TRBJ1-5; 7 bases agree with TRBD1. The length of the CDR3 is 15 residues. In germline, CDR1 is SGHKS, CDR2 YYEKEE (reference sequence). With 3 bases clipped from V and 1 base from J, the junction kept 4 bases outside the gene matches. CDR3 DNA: TGTGCCAGCAGCTCCCCAGGGGGAAGCAATCAGCCCCAGCATTTT. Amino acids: CASSSPGGSNQPQHF.

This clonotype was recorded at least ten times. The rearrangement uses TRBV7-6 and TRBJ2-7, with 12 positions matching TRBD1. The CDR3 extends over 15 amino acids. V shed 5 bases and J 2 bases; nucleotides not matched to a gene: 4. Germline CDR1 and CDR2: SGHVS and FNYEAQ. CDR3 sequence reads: CASSLGQGAPYEQYF. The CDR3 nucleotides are TGTGCCAGCAGCCTGGGACAGGGGGCCCCCTACGAGCAGTACTTC.

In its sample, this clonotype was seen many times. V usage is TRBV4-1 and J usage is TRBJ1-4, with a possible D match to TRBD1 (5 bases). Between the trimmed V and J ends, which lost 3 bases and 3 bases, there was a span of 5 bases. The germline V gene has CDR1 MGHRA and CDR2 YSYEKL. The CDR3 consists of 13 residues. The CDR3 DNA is TGCGCCAGCAGCCAGGGGCCTAATGAAAAACTGTTTTTT. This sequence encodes CASSQGPNEKLFF.